The 21 T cell receptor beta chains below were found in one sample sequenced in a study of radiotherapy plus CTLA-4 blockade in lung cancer. Only in-frame clones appear in the TCRdb table, and some are missing; sequencing was by immunoSEQ multiplex PCR. The table shows tens of thousands of clones, with around 82% occurring only once. Specimen: peripheral blood, collected from a patient treated with radiotherapy plus ipilimumab. These TCRs come from a human donor with non-small cell lung cancer who had a complete response to radiotherapy plus ipilimumab.

The chain links TRBV27 to TRBJ2-1, with TRBD2 matching over 7 bases. The junction had 13 bases not matched to a gene; V was cut back by 4 bases and J by 7 bases. The CDR3 is made up of 16 amino acids. Germline V CDR1 and CDR2: MNHEY, SMNVEV (reference sequence). CDR3 nucleotides: TGTGCCAGCAGTTCGAGGGGTGGAGCGGGAACAAATGAGCAGTTCTTC. Its protein is CASSSRGGAGTNEQFF.

This clone came up once. The rearrangement links TRBV2 to TRBJ1-6; D is ambiguous. Per the germline V gene, CDR1 is SNHLY and CDR2 is FYNNEI. V lost 9 bases to trimming and J lost 10 bases, with 16 bases between them. The CDR3 has 13 amino acids. Here the CDR3 reads CASIQFLRSPLHF. CDR3 bases: TGTGCCAGTATACAGTTCCTGAGGTCACCCCTCCACTTT.

The CDR3 DNA sequence: TGTGCCAGTAGTATAGTAGGGCAAGTAGCCAAAAACATTCAGTACTTC. It translates to CASSIVGQVAKNIQYF. The genes are TRBV19 and TRBJ2-4, with D uncertain. The CDR3 is made up of 16 amino acids. CDR1 and CDR2 from the germline V gene are LNHDA and SQIVND (reference sequence). The V gene lost 1 base and the J gene lost 0 bases, with 10 bases spanning the gap.

This chain uses TRBV7-9 with TRBJ2-6; D might be TRBD1 (5 bases). The V gene's germline CDR1 is SEHNR and CDR2 FQNEAQ (reference sequence). The V end was cut by 4 bases, the J end by 2 bases, with 9 bases between. This CDR3 spans 15 amino acids. The CDR3 loop reads CASSSEGAGANVLTF. For the CDR3, the DNA is TGTGCCAGCAGCTCGGAAGGGGCTGGGGCCAACGTCCTGACTTTC.

The V call is TRBV7-8, the J call TRBJ2-1; 13 bases are a match to TRBD2. Germline CDR1 and CDR2: SGHVS and FQNEAQ. With 5 bases clipped from V and 7 bases from J, the junction kept 5 bases outside the gene matches. The CDR3 is 15 residues long. For the CDR3, the DNA is TGTGCCAGCAGCGCACTAGCGGGGGGGCGTAATGAGCAGTTCTTC. This translates into CASSALAGGRNEQFF.

The chain links TRBV18 to TRBJ1-1; the D gene is possibly TRBD1 (5 bases). This CDR3 spans 15 amino acids. Germline CDR1 KGHSH, CDR2 LQKENI. Between the trimmed V and J ends, which lost 3 bases and 0 bases, there was a span of 11 bases. CDR3 in amino acids: CASSPQGRMNTEAFF. The CDR3 DNA follows: TGTGCCAGCTCACCTCAGGGACGGATGAACACTGAAGCTTTCTTT.

In DNA, the CDR3 is TGTGCCAGCAGCTTTGGGACAGGCACAGATACGCAGTATTTT. It encodes CASSFGTGTDTQYF. J is TRBJ2-3 and V is TRBV11-3; 7 bases align to TRBD1. Per germline, CDR1 SGHNT and CDR2 YENEEA. After removal of 3 bases from V and 1 base from J, the junction contained 1 base not matched to a gene. The CDR3 totals 14 residues.

CDR3 residues: CASTSYSNQPQHF. The CDR3 DNA reads as TGTGCCAGCACAAGTTATAGCAATCAGCCCCAGCATTTT. This sequence joins TRBV19 and TRBJ1-5, with no clear D. Germline V gene data show CDR1 as LNHDA and CDR2 as SQIVND (reference sequence). Trimming cost V 9 bases and J 0 bases, with 9 bases left between them. The CDR3 extends over 13 amino acids.

The chain carries TRBV30 and TRBJ2-1, with TRBD2 as a possible D gene (6 bases). This CDR3 comprises 13 residues. Germline loops: CDR1 GTSNPN, CDR2 SVGIG (reference sequence). V lost 2 bases and J 3 bases, leaving 8 bases between the germline ends. CDR3 DNA: TGTGCCTGGAGTCCCGGGGGCTACAATGAGCAGTTCTTC. As protein: CAWSPGGYNEQFF. Together with reference TRBV30 and TRBJ2-1, the CDR3 gives the full variable domain: SQTIHQWPATLVQPVGSPLSLECTVEGTSNPNLYWYRQAAGRGLQLLFYSVGIGQISSEVPQNLSASRPQDRQFILSSKKLLLSDSGFYLCAWSPGGYNEQFFGPGTRLTVL.

This sequence joins TRBV4-1 and TRBJ2-1, with TRBD2 matching over 9 bases. Germline loops: CDR1 MGHRA, CDR2 YSYEKL. The CDR3 contains 15 residues. The junction had 10 bases not matched to a gene; V was cut back by 6 bases and J by 7 bases. CDR3 region: CASSRAGGLENEQFF. The CDR3 nucleotides are TGCGCCAGCAGTCGAGCGGGGGGTTTGGAGAATGAGCAGTTCTTC.

The chain combines TRBV11-2 with TRBJ2-5; 9 positions agree with TRBD2. The CDR3 length is 16 residues. Germline V gene lookup returns CDR1 SGHAT and CDR2 FQNNGV. The J segment lost 5 bases and the V segment lost 4 bases, leaving 11 bases of the junction unmatched. The CDR3: CASSSRSSGGSETQYF. CDR3 in DNA: TGTGCCAGCAGCTCTCGGTCGAGCGGGGGGTCTGAGACCCAGTACTTC.

The chain combines TRBV28 with TRBJ2-7; 7 bases match TRBD1. Germline CDR1 reads MDHEN; CDR2 reads SYDVKM. Trimming at V came to 10 bases and at J to 2 bases, leaving 8 bases not matched to a gene. There are 13 residues in the CDR3. The CDR3: CATTRQGAYEQYV. DNA of the CDR3: TGTGCCACCACAAGACAGGGAGCCTACGAGCAGTACGTC.

The rearrangement uses TRBV18 and TRBJ1-5; D remains unclear. Germline V lookup: CDR1 KGHSH, CDR2 LQKENI. The CDR3 has 13 amino acids. Trimming left V 2 bases short and J 6 bases short, with 8 bases between. CDR3 in DNA: TGTGCCAGCTCACCAGCAGTCTCTCAGCCCCAGCATTTT. Translated: CASSPAVSQPQHF.

J is TRBJ1-6 and V is TRBV2, with D perhaps TRBD1 (6 bases). The germline CDR1 and CDR2 sequences are SNHLY and FYNNEI. The CDR3 runs to 16 residues. Trimming pared 7 bases from V and 2 bases from J, leaving 15 bases between. The CDR3 is CASTTAGATYNSPLHF. The CDR3 coding sequence is TGTGCCAGCACCACTGCGGGGGCGACCTATAATTCACCCCTCCACTTT. Full variable domain (missing parts from reference TRBV2 and TRBJ1-6): EPEVTQTPSHQVTQMGQEVILRCVPISNHLYFYWYRQILGQKVEFLVSFYNNEISEKSEIFDDQFSVERPDGSNFTLKIRSTKLEDSAMYFCASTTAGATYNSPLHFGNGTRLTVT.

CDR3: CASSTTGGHNQPQHF. The CDR3 DNA is TGTGCCAGCAGCACAACGGGGGGGCACAATCAGCCCCAGCATTTT. The gene calls are TRBV7-2 and TRBJ1-5; D might be TRBD1 (6 bases). The CDR3 covers 15 residues. Trimming removed 5 bases at V and 3 bases at J, with 14 bases between. Germline loops: CDR1 SGHTA, CDR2 FQGNSA.

This chain joins TRBV5-1 and TRBJ1-4, with 8 bases fitting TRBD1. This CDR3 region has 16 residues. Trimming cost V 2 bases and J 8 bases; bases outside gene matches: 11. The germline gives CDR1 SGHRS, CDR2 YFSETQ. The CDR3 bases are TGCGCCAGCAGCTTCTCCCTAACAGGGGGAGGGGAAAAACTGTTTTTT. Translating gives CASSFSLTGGGEKLFF.

This clone has only a few counts. This chain connects TRBV11-3 to TRBJ2-3; D remains unclear. V shed 1 base and J shed 7 bases, with 9 bases lying between them. The V gene's germline CDR1 is SGHNT and CDR2 YENEEA. There are 13 residues in the CDR3. The CDR3 protein is CASSLVQANTQYF. The CDR3 coding sequence is TGTGCCAGCAGCTTAGTCCAGGCTAATACGCAGTATTTT.

This clone was seen more than once but under ten times. The chain is built from TRBV9 and TRBJ1-3, with 7 nucleotides matching TRBD1. With V trimmed by 4 bases and J by 0 bases, 4 bases remained unmatched. The CDR3 runs 15 residues. The germline CDR1 and CDR2 sequences are SGDLS and YYNGEE. For the CDR3, the DNA is TGTGCCAGCAGCTTAGGGGGCAACTCTGGAAACACCATATATTTT. Translation: CASSLGGNSGNTIYF.

The chain recombines TRBV4-1 with TRBJ2-5, with D possibly being TRBD1 (5 bases). Trimming stripped 5 bases from V and 4 bases from J, with 14 bases between. The CDR3 loop spans 14 amino acids. The germline V gene encodes CDR1 MGHRA and CDR2 YSYEKL. The CDR3 coding sequence is TGCGCCAGCAGCGGGATCACAGGAAGAGAGACCCAGTACTTC. Its protein product is CASSGITGRETQYF.

The V call is TRBV9, the J call TRBJ2-7, with 7 bases matching TRBD2. Germline lookup yields CDR1 SGDLS and CDR2 YYNGEE. Trimming cost V 0 bases and J 0 bases; bases outside gene matches: 3. The CDR3 runs 15 residues. In DNA, the CDR3 is TGTGCCAGCAGCGTAGAAGCGGGGAGCTCCTACGAGCAGTACTTC. Protein sequence: CASSVEAGSSYEQYF.

Concerning this clone: The sample contains more than one DNA sequence encoding this CDR3. The chain carries TRBV2 and TRBJ1-1; TRBD1 might be the D (6 bases). The length of the CDR3 is 13 residues. CDR1 is SNHLY and CDR2 is FYNNEI in the germline V gene. Trimming left V 2 bases short and J 4 bases short, with 8 bases between. This chain's CDR3 is CASSERGGTEAFF. The CDR3 DNA sequence: TGTGCCAGCAGTGAAAGGGGGGGCACTGAAGCTTTCTTT.